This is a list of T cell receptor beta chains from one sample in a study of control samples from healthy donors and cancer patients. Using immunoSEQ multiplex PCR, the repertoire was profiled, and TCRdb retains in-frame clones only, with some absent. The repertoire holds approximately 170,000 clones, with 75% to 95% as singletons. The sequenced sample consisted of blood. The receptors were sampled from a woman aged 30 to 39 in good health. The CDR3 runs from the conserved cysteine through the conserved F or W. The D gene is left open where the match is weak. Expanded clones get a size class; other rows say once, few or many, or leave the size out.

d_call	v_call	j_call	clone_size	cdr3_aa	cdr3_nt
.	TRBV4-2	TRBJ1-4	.	CASSQDRVNEKLFF	TGTGCCAGCAGCCAAGATCGGGTAAATGAAAAACTGTTTTTT
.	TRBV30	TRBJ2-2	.	CAWSVTREIGELFF	TGTGCCTGGAGTGTAACTAGGGAGATCGGGGAGCTGTTTTTT
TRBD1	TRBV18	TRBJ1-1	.	CASSLTGGADTEAFF	TGTGCCAGCTCACTTACAGGGGGCGCGGACACTGAAGCTTTCTTT
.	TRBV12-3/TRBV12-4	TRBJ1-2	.	CASSLAGYGYTF	TGTGCCAGCAGTTTAGCAGGGTATGGCTACACCTTC
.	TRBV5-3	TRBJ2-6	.	CARSLDSSGANVLTF	TGTGCCAGAAGCTTGGACAGCTCTGGGGCCAACGTCCTGACTTTC
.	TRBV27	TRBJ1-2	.	CASSLTGDYGYTF	TGTGCCAGCAGTTTAACAGGCGACTATGGCTACACCTTC
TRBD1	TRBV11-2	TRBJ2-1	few	CASSLVGQGARNEQFF	TGTGCCAGCAGCTTAGTGGGGCAGGGGGCGAGGAATGAGCAGTTCTTC
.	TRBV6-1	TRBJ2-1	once	CASSEGWGGPSYNEQFF	TGTGCCAGCAGTGAAGGGTGGGGGGGGCCCTCCTACAATGAGCAGTTCTTC
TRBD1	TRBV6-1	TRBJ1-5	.	CASSEDGQGSNQPQHF	TGTGCCAGCAGCGAAGACGGACAGGGTAGCAATCAGCCCCAGCATTTT
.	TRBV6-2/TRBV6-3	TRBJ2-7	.	CASSYSGSSYEQYF	TGTGCCAGCAGTTACTCAGGGTCCTCCTACGAGCAGTACTTC
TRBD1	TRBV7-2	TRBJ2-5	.	CASSFSGGRETQYF	TGTGCCAGCAGCTTTTCAGGGGGTCGGGAGACCCAGTACTTC
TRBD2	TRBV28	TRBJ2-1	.	CASSLYRTSGSYNEQFF	TGTGCCAGCAGTTTATATAGGACTAGCGGCTCCTACAATGAGCAGTTCTTC
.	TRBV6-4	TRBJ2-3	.	CASSDSGSTDTQYF	TGTGCCAGCAGTGACTCGGGCAGCACAGATACGCAGTATTTT
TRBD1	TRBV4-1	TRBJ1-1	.	CASSDRVSTEAFF	TGCGCCAGCAGCGACAGGGTAAGCACTGAAGCTTTCTTT
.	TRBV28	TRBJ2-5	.	CASSLPPTRGGEETQYF	TGTGCCAGCAGTTTACCCCCGACAAGGGGGGGGGAAGAGACCCAGTACTTC
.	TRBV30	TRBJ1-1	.	CAWSDREKAFF	TGTGCCTGGAGTGACAGGGAAAAAGCTTTCTTT
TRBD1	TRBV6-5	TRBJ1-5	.	CASSYGDRGHQPQHF	TGTGCCAGCAGTTACGGGGACAGGGGGCATCAGCCCCAGCATTTT
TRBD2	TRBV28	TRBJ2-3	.	CASSGTSGRTTDTQYF	TGTGCCAGCAGCGGGACTAGCGGGAGGACCACAGATACGCAGTATTTT
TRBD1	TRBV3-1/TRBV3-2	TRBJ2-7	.	CASSQDGGQGGYEQYF	TGTGCCAGCAGCCAAGATGGGGGACAGGGTGGCTACGAGCAGTACTTC
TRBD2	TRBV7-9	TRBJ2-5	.	CASSLASGETQYF	TGTGCCAGCAGCTTGGCTAGCGGCGAGACCCAGTACTTC
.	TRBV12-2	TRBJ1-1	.	CASRPTGGYTEAFF	TGTGCAAGTCGCCCGACAGGGGGGTACACTGAAGCTTTCTTT
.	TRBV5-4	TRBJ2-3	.	CASSPTGNTDTQYF	TGTGCCAGCAGCCCTACAGGGAACACAGATACGCAGTATTTT
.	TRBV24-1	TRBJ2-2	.	CATSDLSGPGVVSNTGELFF	TGTGCCACCAGTGATTTGAGTGGGCCAGGGGTCGTGTCGAACACCGGGGAGCTGTTTTTT
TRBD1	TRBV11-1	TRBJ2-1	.	CASSFGTGSYNEQFF	TGTGCCAGCAGCTTCGGGACAGGGTCATACAATGAGCAGTTCTTC
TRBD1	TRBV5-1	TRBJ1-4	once	CASSLEGQGREKLFF	TGCGCCAGCAGCTTGGAGGGACAGGGACGGGAAAAACTGTTTTTT
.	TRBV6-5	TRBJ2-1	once	CASRHSDEQFF	TGTGCCAGCAGGCATAGCGATGAGCAGTTCTTC
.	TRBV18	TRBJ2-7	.	CASSPPNREAYEQYF	TGTGCCAGCTCACCACCTAACAGGGAAGCCTACGAGCAGTACTTC